This T cell receptor beta chain comes out of a study of blood T cell repertoires in COVID-19. Study overall: There were acute and convalescent COVID-19 samples, and they came from the United States, Italy and Spain.

The table came from immunoSEQ multiplex PCR; TCRdb's copy has only in-frame clones and leaves some out. The sample comprises around 80,000 clones, around 86% of which are singletons, and 27% rests with the top ten. The sequenced sample was peripheral blood. The receptor was isolated from a human donor in a cohort sampled during active COVID-19.

As DNA, the CDR3 is TGTGCCAGCAGTCCGGAAGCGTCCGAGCAGTACTTC. Protein product: CASSPEASEQYF. The chain combines TRBV11-2 with TRBJ2-7, with D unresolved. V was clipped by 6 bases and J by 6 bases, with 12 bases between them. The CDR3 contains 12 residues. The germline V gene encodes CDR1 SGHAT and CDR2 FQNNGV.